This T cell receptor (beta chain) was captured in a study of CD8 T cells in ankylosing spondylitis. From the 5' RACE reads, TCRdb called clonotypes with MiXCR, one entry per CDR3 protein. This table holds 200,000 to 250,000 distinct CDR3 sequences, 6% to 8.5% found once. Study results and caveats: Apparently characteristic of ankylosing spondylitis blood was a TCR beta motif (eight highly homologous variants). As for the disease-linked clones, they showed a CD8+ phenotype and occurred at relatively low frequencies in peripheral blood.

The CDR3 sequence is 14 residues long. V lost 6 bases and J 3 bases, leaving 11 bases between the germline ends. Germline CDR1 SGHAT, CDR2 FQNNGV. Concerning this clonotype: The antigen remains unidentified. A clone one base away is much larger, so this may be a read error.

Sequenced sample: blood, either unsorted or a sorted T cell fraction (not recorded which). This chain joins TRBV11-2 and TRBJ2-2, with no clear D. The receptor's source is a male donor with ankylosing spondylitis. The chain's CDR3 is CASSIERYTGELFF. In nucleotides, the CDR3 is TGTGCCAGCAGTATCGAGAGATACACCGGGGAGCTGTTTTTT.